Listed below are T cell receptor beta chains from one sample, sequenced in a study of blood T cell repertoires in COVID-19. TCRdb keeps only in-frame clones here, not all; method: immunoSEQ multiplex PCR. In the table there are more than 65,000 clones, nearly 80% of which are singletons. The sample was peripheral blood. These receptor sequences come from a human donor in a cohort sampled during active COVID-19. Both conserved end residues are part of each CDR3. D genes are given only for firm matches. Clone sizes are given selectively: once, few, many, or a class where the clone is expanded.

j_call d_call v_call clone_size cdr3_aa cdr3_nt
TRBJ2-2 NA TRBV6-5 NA CASSTRVPNTGELFF TGTGCCAGCAGTACGAGGGTGCCGAACACCGGGGAGCTGTTTTTT
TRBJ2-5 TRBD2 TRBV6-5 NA CASSGTSGYQETQYF TGTGCCAGCAGCGGGACTAGCGGGTATCAAGAGACCCAGTACTTC
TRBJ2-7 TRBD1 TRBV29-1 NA CSVLSRQGAYEQYF TGCAGCGTTCTCTCTAGACAGGGGGCCTACGAGCAGTACTTC
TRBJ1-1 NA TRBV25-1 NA CASSESGSPSTEAFF TGTGCCAGCAGTGAATCTGGGAGCCCGAGCACTGAAGCTTTCTTT
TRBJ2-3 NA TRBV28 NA CASSSLDYPSTDTQYF TGTGCCAGCAGCTCCCTCGACTACCCCAGCACAGATACGCAGTATTTT
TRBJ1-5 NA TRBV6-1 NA CASSESGASNQPQHF TGTGCCAGCAGTGAGTCAGGGGCCAGCAATCAGCCCCAGCATTTT
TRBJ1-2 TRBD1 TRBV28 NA CASSSGQGASGYTF TGTGCCAGCAGTTCCGGACAGGGGGCGAGCGGCTACACCTTC
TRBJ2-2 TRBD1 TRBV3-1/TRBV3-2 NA CASSQGRGPWYRLFF TGTGCCAGCAGCCAAGGAAGGGGGCCATGGTATCGGCTGTTTTTT
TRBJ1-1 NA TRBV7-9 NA CASSLMAGEGEAFF TGTGCCAGCAGCTTAATGGCAGGGGAGGGTGAAGCTTTCTTT
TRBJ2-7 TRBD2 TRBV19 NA CASSSSWGGEQYF TGTGCCAGTAGTTCGTCCTGGGGGGGCGAGCAGTACTTC
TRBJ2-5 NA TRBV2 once CASSEASGTQYF TGTGCCAGCAGTGAAGCTTCGGGGACCCAGTACTTC
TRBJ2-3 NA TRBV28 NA CASSTNARGNGDTQYF TGTGCCAGCAGTACTAACGCCAGGGGTAACGGAGATACGCAGTATTTT
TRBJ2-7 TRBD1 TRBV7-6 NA CASSSRGTGLSYEQYF TGTGCCAGCAGCTCCCGCGGGACAGGCCTCTCCTACGAGCAGTACTTC
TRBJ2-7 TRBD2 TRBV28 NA CASSFPKAGGPGAQYF TGTGCCAGCAGTTTCCCGAAAGCGGGAGGGCCCGGCGCGCAGTACTTC
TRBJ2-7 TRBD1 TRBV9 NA CASSAGQGWYEQYF TGTGCCAGCAGCGCCGGACAGGGTTGGTACGAGCAGTACTTC
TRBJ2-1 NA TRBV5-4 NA CASSPRSGLKPTDRYNEQFF TGTGCCAGCAGCCCCCGTTCAGGGCTCAAACCTACTGATAGGTACAATGAGCAGTTCTTC
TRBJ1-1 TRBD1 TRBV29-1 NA CSATGASVNTEAFF TGCAGCGCTACAGGGGCGTCGGTGAACACTGAAGCTTTCTTT
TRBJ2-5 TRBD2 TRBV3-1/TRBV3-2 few CASSQDLAGETQYF TGTGCCAGCAGCCAAGATCTAGCGGGAGAGACCCAGTACTTC
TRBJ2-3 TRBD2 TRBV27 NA CATSGLSTDTQYF TGTGCCACCTCGGGACTATCCACAGATACGCAGTATTTT
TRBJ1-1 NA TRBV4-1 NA CASSPTGNRNTEAFF TGCGCCAGCAGCCCGACAGGTAACCGGAACACTGAAGCTTTCTTT
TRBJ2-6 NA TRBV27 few CASRPTSGANVLTF TGTGCCAGCAGGCCGACTAGTGGGGCCAACGTCCTGACTTTC
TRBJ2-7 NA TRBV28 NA CASTPPGTAGDEQYF TGTGCCAGCACCCCCCCCGGGACAGCGGGGGACGAGCAGTACTTC
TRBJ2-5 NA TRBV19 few CASSINREETQYF TGTGCCAGTAGTATTAACAGGGAAGAGACCCAGTACTTC
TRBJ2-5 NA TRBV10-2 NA CASSDRGGEGGTQYF TGCGCCAGCAGTGATCGCGGGGGCGAGGGCGGGACCCAGTACTTC
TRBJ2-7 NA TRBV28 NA CASIDGARDEQYF TGTGCCAGCATAGACGGAGCCAGGGACGAGCAGTACTTC
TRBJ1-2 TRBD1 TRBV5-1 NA CASSLRTGGSSAGYTF TGCGCCAGCAGCTTGAGGACAGGGGGCTCCTCTGCGGGCTACACCTTC
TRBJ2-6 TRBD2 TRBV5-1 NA CASSLVAGVTSGANVLTF TGCGCCAGCAGCTTGGTAGCGGGGGTTACCTCTGGGGCCAACGTCCTGACTTTC
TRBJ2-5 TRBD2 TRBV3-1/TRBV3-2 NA CASSPRTSGGSETQYF TGTGCCAGCAGCCCTAGGACTAGCGGGGGGAGCGAGACCCAGTACTTC
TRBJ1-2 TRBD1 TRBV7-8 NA CASIPDRADYGYTF TGTGCCAGCATTCCCGACAGGGCTGACTATGGCTACACCTTC
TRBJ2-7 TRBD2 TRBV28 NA CASRLTGTSGSYEQYF TGTGCCAGCAGGCTGACCGGGACTAGCGGGAGCTACGAGCAGTACTTC
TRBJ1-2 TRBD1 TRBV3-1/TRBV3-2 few CASSPGTANYGYTF TGTGCCAGCAGCCCCGGGACAGCAAACTATGGCTACACCTTC
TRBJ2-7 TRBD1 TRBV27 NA CASSLWGRGLSYEQYF TGTGCCAGCAGTTTATGGGGCAGGGGGCTCTCCTACGAGCAGTACTTC
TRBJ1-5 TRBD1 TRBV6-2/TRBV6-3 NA CASSGTGGKQPQHF TGTGCCAGCAGTGGGACAGGGGGGAAGCAGCCCCAGCATTTT
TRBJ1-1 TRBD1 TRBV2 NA CASSSDRSYTEAFF TGTGCCAGCAGCTCGGACAGGAGCTACACTGAAGCTTTCTTT
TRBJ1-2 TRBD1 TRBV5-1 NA CASSLDRDRYGYTF TGCGCCAGCAGCTTGGATCGGGACAGATATGGCTACACCTTC
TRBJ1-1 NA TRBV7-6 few CASVTPKQGFFEAFF TGTGCCAGCGTAACACCAAAACAGGGATTTTTTGAAGCTTTCTTT
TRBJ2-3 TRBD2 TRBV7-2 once CASSSGLAGASDTQYF TGTGCCAGCAGCTCGGGACTAGCGGGGGCTAGCGATACGCAGTATTTT
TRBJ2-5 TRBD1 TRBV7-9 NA CASSSPPGDRASETQYF TGTGCCAGCAGCTCCCCCCCGGGGGACAGGGCCAGCGAGACCCAGTACTTC
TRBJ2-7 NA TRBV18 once CASSPESNTYEQYF TGTGCCAGCTCACCGGAGAGTAACACCTACGAGCAGTACTTC
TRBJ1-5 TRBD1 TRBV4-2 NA CASSQDLGQGWGNQPQHF TGTGCCAGCAGCCAAGATCTGGGACAGGGTTGGGGCAATCAGCCCCAGCATTTT
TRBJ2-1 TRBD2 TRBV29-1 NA CSAGLAGLYNEQFF TGCAGCGCCGGACTAGCGGGGCTCTACAATGAGCAGTTCTTC
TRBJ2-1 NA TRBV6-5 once CASRISGIEEQFF TGTGCCAGCAGAATCTCAGGAATCGAGGAGCAGTTCTTC